This TCR beta chain comes out of a study of shared clonotypes between healthy human individuals. The donors were all Caucasian adults (living in Nashville, Tennessee). The CDR3 consists of 14 residues. Profiling relied on immunoSEQ multiplex PCR, and the TCRdb table lists in-frame clones only, not all of them. The top ten clones hold 9.5% to 15% of a sample with 500,000 to 650,000 clones, roughly four fifths of them seen once. Sequencing was performed on PBMCs. The chain recombines TRBV21-1 with TRBJ2-2; TRBD1, as called in the table, went unchecked against the DNA. TRBV21-1 constitutes a pseudogene. This receptor was identified in a woman aged 40 to 50 in good health. Some clones in this sample may be carry-over from other donors' samples. As DNA, the CDR3 is TGTGCCAGCTTCCTCGGGACAGGGGCCGGGGAGCTGTTTTTT. This encodes CASFLGTGAGELFF.